Presented here are 17 T cell receptor beta chains from one specimen sequenced in a study of Graves' ophthalmopathy and Graves' hyperthyroidism. The study amplified TCR beta CDR3 regions using RNA transcripts. Following a first-round RT-PCR that used HTBI primers, a second-round multiplex PCR was carried out. MiXCR, applied by TCRdb to the multiplex PCR reads, yields one record per CDR3 protein. The top ten hold roughly 3% of the sample, which has about 400,000 distinct CDR3 sequences, 21% seen once. The sample comprised peripheral blood. The receptors were sampled from a woman younger than 35 with stable Graves' hyperthyroidism.

This clonotype was observed at least ten times. The CDR3 spells CSASFRAGGYTF. The CDR3 DNA sequence: TGCAGTGCTAGTTTCAGGGCGGGTGGCTACACCTTC. The chain is built from TRBV20-1 and TRBJ1-2; D may be TRBD1 (5 bases). The CDR3 consists of 12 residues. Per the germline V gene, CDR1 is DFQATT and CDR2 is SNEGSKA (reference sequence). V was cut by 3 bases and J by 7 bases, with 12 bases left in between.

The rearrangement links TRBV6-1 to TRBJ2-6; D is perhaps TRBD2 (5 bases). Germline values: CDR1 MNHNS, CDR2 SASEGT. V lost 4 bases and J lost 0, with 13 bases in between. The CDR3 covers 17 residues. Here the CDR3 DNA reads TGTGCCAGCAGTGGAGAAGGGAGCACCTCTGGGGCCAACGTCCTGACTTTC. It specifies CASSGEGSTSGANVLTF.

This clonotype has ten or more counts. This rearrangement joins TRBV7-3 to TRBJ2-2; no reliable D call. There are 13 residues in the CDR3. Germline-derived CDR1 and CDR2 are SGHTA and FQGTGA. V shed 3 bases and J shed 7 bases, with 9 bases lying between them. CDR3 coding DNA: TGTGCCAGCAGCTTTGGGCCGATCGGGGAGCTGTTTTTT. Residues: CASSFGPIGELFF.

This clonotype was seen more than once but under ten times. The chain uses TRBV14 and TRBJ1-6; no clear D gene. V lost 7 bases and J lost 7, with 11 bases in between. The CDR3 spans 13 residues. Germline V gives CDR1 SGHDN, CDR2 FVKESK. The CDR3 DNA reads TGTGCCAGCACCGGACTTCTAAATTCACCCCTCCACTTT. Its translation is CASTGLLNSPLHF.

Ten or more counts support this clonotype. The V and J genes are TRBV9 and TRBJ2-5; 13 bases map to TRBD2. V gave up 0 bases and J gave up 2 bases; unmatched junction bases: 4. CDR3 size: 17 residues. In germline, CDR1 is SGDLS, CDR2 YYNGEE. This CDR3 reads CASSVGLAGGIQETQYF. CDR3 nucleotide sequence: TGTGCCAGCAGCGTAGGACTAGCGGGAGGTATTCAAGAGACCCAGTACTTC.

This clonotype has a count of ten or more. The rearrangement uses TRBV6-5 and TRBJ2-4, with D possibly being TRBD2 (5 bases). The CDR3 consists of 14 residues. From germline, CDR1 is MNHEY and CDR2 SVGAGI. V lost 4 bases to trimming and J lost 4 bases, with 11 bases between them. CDR3 DNA sequence: TGTGCCAGCAGTTCCTCGGGGTATAAAAACATTCAGTACTTC. It is translated as CASSSSGYKNIQYF.

This clonotype was detected ten times or more. The chain couples TRBV30 to TRBJ2-2, with unresolved D. Germline V gene sequence: CDR1 GTSNPN, CDR2 SVGIG (reference sequence). Between the trimmed V and J ends, which lost 2 bases and 0 bases, there was a span of 7 bases. CDR3 length equals 14 residues. Written as DNA, the CDR3 is TGTGCCTGGAGTATTTACGCGAACACCGGGGAGCTGTTTTTT. Protein: CAWSIYANTGELFF.

This clonotype was counted ten times or more. This sequence joins TRBV7-8 and TRBJ2-7; D not resolved. The V end lost 3 bases, the J end lost 2 bases, and 8 bases lay between the germline ends. This CDR3 region has 13 residues. Germline V gene data show CDR1 as SGHVS and CDR2 as FQNEAQ. The CDR3 region has the DNA TGTGCCAGCAGCTTGGCACACCCCTACGAGCAGTACTTC. It codes for CASSLAHPYEQYF.

This clonotype appeared many times. This rearrangement joins TRBV25-1 to TRBJ2-7; perhaps TRBD2 as D (5 bases). The V gene's germline CDR1 is MGHDK and CDR2 SYGVNS. The germline V and J ends were trimmed by 5 bases and 5 bases, with 16 bases remaining between them. The CDR3 extends over 14 amino acids. The CDR3 reads CASSSETDWNEQYF. CDR3 in DNA: TGTGCCAGCAGTTCCGAAACGGACTGGAACGAGCAGTACTTC.

This clonotype was observed a single time. The chain combines TRBV19 with TRBJ1-5, with TRBD1 matching 11 bases. CDR3 length: 15 residues. V was pared by 3 bases and J by 7 bases, with 5 bases of the junction left unmatched. Germline CDR1 reads LNHDA; CDR2 reads SQIVND (reference sequence). The CDR3 DNA sequence: TGTGCCAGTAGTATTCTGGGACAGGGGGAACAGCCCCAGCATTTT. Protein product: CASSILGQGEQPQHF.

This clonotype was detected ten times or more. The chain uses TRBV27 and TRBJ2-7, with TRBD2 matching 12 bases. The junction had 9 bases not matched to a gene; V was cut back by 7 bases and J by 2 bases. Germline CDR1 is MNHEY and CDR2 is SMNVEV (reference sequence). The CDR3 covers 16 residues. The DNA for the CDR3 is TGTGCCAGCAAGATACTAGCGGGAGGTAGCACCTACGAGCAGTACTTC. Translating it yields CASKILAGGSTYEQYF.

Ten or more counts support this clonotype. The chain combines TRBV30 with TRBJ1-2; D remains ambiguous. Germline V gene lookup returns CDR1 GTSNPN and CDR2 SVGIG (reference sequence). There are 14 residues in the CDR3. V was trimmed by 0 bases and J by 2 bases, leaving 10 bases between them. CDR3 DNA: TGTGCCTGGAGTGTAGAGGGAACGAACTATGGCTACACCTTC. Translation: CAWSVEGTNYGYTF.

This clonotype was detected only a few times. This chain links TRBV20-1 with TRBJ2-4, with TRBD1 matching 11 bases. The CDR3 is made up of 16 amino acids. Germline V lookup: CDR1 DFQATT, CDR2 SNEGSKA (reference sequence). Losses at the gene ends were 0 bases for V and 6 bases for J; bases not matched to a gene: 7. In nucleotides, the CDR3 is TGCAGTGCTAGAGATTTCGGACAGGGGGCTTTAAACATTCAGTACTTC. This translates into CSARDFGQGALNIQYF.

This clonotype has at least ten counts. The V gene is TRBV6-2 or TRBV6-3, the J gene TRBJ2-2; unclear D gene. CDR3 size: 12 residues. Trimming removed 6 bases at V and 6 bases at J, with 8 bases between. Germline assignment: CDR1 MNHEY and CDR2 SVGEGT. The CDR3 spells CASSTNAGELFF. CDR3 nucleotides: TGTGCCAGCAGCACAAACGCCGGGGAGCTGTTTTTT.

The chain employs TRBV5-5 and TRBJ1-6; D uncertain. The V gene's germline CDR1 is SGHKS and CDR2 YYEKEE (reference sequence). V lost 1 base to trimming and J lost 7 bases, with 9 bases between them. This CDR3 has 14 amino acids. The DNA of the CDR3 is TGTGCCAGCAGCTTGTTGGCGGTCAATTCACCCCTCCACTTT. The encoded protein is CASSLLAVNSPLHF. The entire variable domain, with the rest obtained from reference TRBV5-5 and TRBJ1-6, is as follows: DAGVTQSPTHLIKTRGQQVTLRCSPISGHKSVSWYQQVLGQGPQFIFQYYEKEERGRGNFPDRFSARQFPNYSSELNVNALLLGDSALYLCASSLLAVNSPLHFGNGTRLTVT.

This clonotype was counted between two and nine times. V and J are TRBV6-1 and TRBJ1-5; TRBD1 might be the D (6 bases). The CDR3 is 14 amino acids. The germline CDR1 and CDR2 sequences are MNHNS and SASEGT. Trimming left V 5 bases short and J 5 bases short, with 13 bases between. The CDR3 sequence: CASSPQTGHQPQHF. DNA for the CDR3: TGTGCCAGCAGTCCTCAGACAGGACATCAGCCCCAGCATTTT.

A remark on this clonotype: This could be a read error, since a much larger clone is one nucleotide away. The rearrangement links TRBV7-2 to TRBJ1-1; TRBD1 is a possible D gene (5 bases). CDR1 is SGHTA and CDR2 is FQGNSA in the germline V gene. The CDR3 has 12 amino acids. The CDR3 bases are TGTGCCAGCAGCTTCCGACTGGGGCGAGCTTGCTTT. It translates to CASSFRLGRACF.